Sequencing of this TCR beta chain was carried out in a study of blood T cell repertoires in COVID-19. Sequencing used immunoSEQ multiplex PCR; TCRdb keeps in-frame clones, though not all of them. The sample shows roughly 310,000 clones, around 91% of them seen only once. Trimming shortened V by 5 bases and J by 0 bases, and 17 bases separated the two germline ends. CDR3 length equals 16 residues. CDR1 is SGHTA, CDR2 FQGNSA, per germline. The chain recombines TRBV7-2 with TRBJ2-7, with D possibly being TRBD2 (5 bases). The receptor's source is a woman in her forties who had recovered from COVID-19. Sequences were obtained from PBMCs or T cells enriched from blood (not recorded which). DNA for the CDR3: TGTGCCAGCAGCCTTGACGTGACTACCTCCTCCTACGAGCAGTACTTC. It encodes CASSLDVTTSSYEQYF.